Shown below are 10 T cell receptor beta chains from a single sample sequenced in a study of MAIT cells during Salmonella Paratyphi A infection. The time point denotes: before S. Paratyphi A challenge (baseline). MAIT cells were sorted by flow cytometry as Valpha7.2+ CD161+ T cells. These receptors have no identified antigens. Study conclusions and caveats: Oligoclonal MAIT cells preferred TRBV20 and TRBV6, with usage seemingly unaffected by infection.

MiXCR, applied by TCRdb to the 5' RACE reads, yields one record per CDR3 protein. The sample lists approximately 900 distinct CDR3 sequences, 20% to 25% occurring once. The sequences come from MAIT cells from blood, collected at the first sampling point of the challenge study. The receptors were gathered from a person aged 18 to 75 who was deliberately infected with Salmonella Paratyphi A in a paratyphoid fever challenge study.

The rearrangement links TRBV20-1 to TRBJ2-7, with 7 bases aligning to TRBD2. The CDR3 length is 13 residues. After removal of 1 base from V and 3 bases from J, the junction contained 3 bases not matched to a gene. Germline CDR1 DFQATT, CDR2 SNEGSKA (reference sequence). In nucleotides, the CDR3 is TGCAGTGCTAGAGCCGCGGGAGACTACGAGCAGTACTTC. Residues: CSARAAGDYEQYF.

This clonotype was detected a few times. The chain carries TRBV4-3 and TRBJ1-1; the match to TRBD1 covers 11 bases. With 3 bases clipped from V and 4 bases from J, the junction kept 7 bases outside the gene matches. The CDR3 consists of 16 residues. Germline loops: CDR1 LGHNA, CDR2 YSLEER. This CDR3 reads CASSHASGTGGTEAFF. The CDR3 coding sequence is TGCGCCAGCAGCCATGCGTCCGGGACAGGGGGCACTGAAGCTTTCTTT.

The rearrangement links TRBV20-1 to TRBJ2-4; 12 bases agree with TRBD2. The CDR3 extends over 15 amino acids. The germline V gene has CDR1 DFQATT and CDR2 SNEGSKA (reference sequence). V was clipped by 2 bases and J by 7 bases; unmatched bases: 6. The CDR3 spells CSARRDLAGGNIQYF. CDR3 DNA sequence: TGCAGTGCTAGAAGAGATCTAGCGGGAGGGAACATTCAGTACTTC.

This clonotype came up once. This chain uses TRBV3-1 with TRBJ2-3; 10 bases fit TRBD2. The CDR3 consists of 16 residues. Trimming took 5 bases from V and 1 from J; bases not matched to a gene: 6. In germline, CDR1 is LGHDT, CDR2 YNNKEL (reference sequence). The CDR3 here is CASSSEGTSGTDTQYF. The CDR3 nucleotides read TGTGCCAGCAGCAGTGAGGGGACTAGCGGCACAGATACGCAGTATTTT.

In its sample, this clonotype was seen a few times. The genes are TRBV28 and TRBJ2-7, with TRBD2 matching over 14 bases. This CDR3 region has 17 residues. CDR1 MDHEN and CDR2 SYDVKM come from the germline V gene. V lost 3 bases and J lost 2; bases outside the gene matches: 6. CDR3 DNA sequence: TGTGCCAGCAGTTTGGGGACTAGCGGGAGCTCAACCTACGAGCAGTACTTC. Its protein is CASSLGTSGSSTYEQYF.

This clonotype was observed a handful of times. V usage is TRBV5-1 and J usage is TRBJ2-3; TRBD2 is a possible D gene (6 bases). The CDR3 spans 14 residues. The ends were cut back, 4 bases at V and 0 bases at J, with 9 bases in the middle. The V gene's germline CDR1 is SGHRS and CDR2 YFSETQ. This CDR3 reads CASSHGGSTDTQYF. CDR3 sequence (DNA): TGCGCCAGCAGCCACGGGGGTAGCACAGATACGCAGTATTTT.

The rearrangement joins TRBV7-9 to TRBJ2-5, with 8 bases fitting TRBD2. CDR3 size: 17 residues. Germline V gene lookup returns CDR1 SEHNR and CDR2 FQNEAQ (reference sequence). V gave up 0 bases and J gave up 5 bases; unmatched junction bases: 11. The chain's CDR3 is CASSLAVGGRRRETQYF. CDR3 nucleotides: TGTGCCAGCAGCTTAGCGGTTGGCGGGAGGAGACGGGAGACCCAGTACTTC.

Relative to its sample, this clonotype is large (0.1 to 1%). The chain links TRBV4-3 to TRBJ2-1, with 14 nucleotides matching TRBD2. Germline trimming cut 0 bases from V and 6 bases from J; bases unmatched to any gene: 1. Germline CDR1 reads LGHNA; CDR2 reads YSLEER. The CDR3 runs to 16 residues. CDR3 DNA sequence: TGCGCCAGCAGCCAAGATGGGACTAGCGGGGGCAATGAGCAGTTCTTC. It is translated as CASSQDGTSGGNEQFF.

In its sample, this clonotype is medium-sized. V and J are TRBV4-3 and TRBJ1-6; 11 bases match TRBD1. This CDR3 spans 16 amino acids. Germline V gives CDR1 LGHNA, CDR2 YSLEER. With V trimmed by 0 bases and J by 9 bases, 4 bases remained unmatched. The CDR3 sequence: CASSQDPGTGGSPLHF. The CDR3 bases are TGCGCCAGCAGCCAAGATCCCGGGACAGGGGGTTCACCCCTCCACTTT.

Comments on this clonotype: It may be a read error: a sequence one base away is much more abundant. Lacking the conserved final phenylalanine or tryptophan, this CDR3 likely reflects a read error. The CDR3 nucleotides read TGTGCCAGCAGTTATTCGGACACCTCCTCTGGGGCCAACGTCCTGACTTGC. Amino acids: CASSYSDTSSGANVLTC. The rearrangement uses TRBV6-5 and TRBJ2-6; tentatively, D is TRBD1 (5 bases). CDR1 is MNHEY, CDR2 SVGAGI, per germline. V was pared by 3 bases and J by 0 bases, with 12 bases between. The CDR3 loop spans 17 amino acids.